The 30 T cell receptor beta chains below come from one sample, sequenced in a study of molecular identifiers for immune sequencing clone quantification (dated by TCRdb to between 2018 and 2020). Library construction relied on PCR. The data were produced on a NextSeq 500. Using fastp at Q25 and MiXCR, TCRdb reprocessed the public reads and kept productive beta chains. Merged by CDR3 protein, the rows form single entries marked with the most common genes and DNA. In this sample the table shows roughly 630,000 distinct CDR3 sequences, about 25% of which occur a single time. The leading ten clones occupy about 0.78% of the sample. Material for sequencing was naive CD8+ T cells from blood, with Jurkat cell RNA spiked in. This specimen's cell subset or site label, interpreted: FACS-sorted CD8+CD4-CCR7+CD45RA+ naive T cells. The origin of the receptors is a human donor in good health. Some libraries in this study had Jurkat cell RNA spiked in.

At least ten counts were recorded for this clonotype. The chain carries TRBV7-2 and TRBJ1-4; D ambiguous. This CDR3 is 15 amino acids long. Germline V CDR1 and CDR2: SGHTA, FQGNSA. V shed 1 base and J shed 2 bases, with 8 bases lying between them. CDR3 residues: CASSLVAVTNEKLFF. CDR3 DNA: TGTGCCAGCAGCTTAGTTGCCGTTACTAATGAAAAACTGTTTTTT.

This clonotype was picked up many times. The chain recombines TRBV28 with TRBJ1-5; weak D call: TRBD1 (5 bases). With 1 base removed from V and 0 bases from J, the gap between germline ends came to 13 bases. The CDR3 has 17 residues. Germline V CDR1 and CDR2: MDHEN, SYDVKM. The CDR3 is CASSLYGGEHSNQPQHF. Here the CDR3 DNA reads TGTGCCAGCAGTTTATATGGGGGAGAGCATAGCAATCAGCCCCAGCATTTT.

This chain connects TRBV20-1 to TRBJ1-3; D remains ambiguous. Germline lookup yields CDR1 DFQATT and CDR2 SNEGSKA (reference sequence). The CDR3 covers 16 residues. Trimming pared 1 base from V and 6 bases from J, leaving 19 bases between. DNA for the CDR3: TGCAGTGCTAGAGGTAATTGGGGAGGTTTCGAAAACACCATATATTTT. It translates to CSARGNWGGFENTIYF.

This clonotype was observed many times. This chain connects TRBV12-3 or TRBV12-4 to TRBJ2-7; D might be TRBD1 or TRBD2, each matching 5 bases. This CDR3 comprises 14 residues. The germline V and J ends were trimmed by 5 bases and 6 bases, with 17 bases remaining between them. CDR3: CASSSSRAGPEQYF. The CDR3 DNA sequence: TGTGCCAGCAGTAGCTCGCGGGCAGGGCCCGAGCAGTACTTC.

This clonotype was picked up many times. The genes are TRBV12-3 or TRBV12-4 and TRBJ2-1; possible D gene TRBD2, 6 bases. The CDR3 is made up of 14 amino acids. Between the trimmed V and J ends, which lost 6 bases and 9 bases, there was a span of 18 bases. The CDR3 region has the DNA TGTGCCAGCAGCCCCCAAGCAGAGGAGGGTGAGCAGTTCTTC. This gives the protein CASSPQAEEGEQFF.

In the case of this clonotype: A single base separates this from a much larger clone, so it may be a read error. This chain joins TRBV6-1 and TRBJ2-1, with 9 bases identical to TRBD2. The germline V gene encodes CDR1 MNHNS and CDR2 SASEGT. J lost 4 bases, V lost 3 bases, and 7 bases had no gene match. The CDR3 has 16 residues. Written as DNA, the CDR3 is TGTGCCAGCAGTGATTTTAGCGGGGGAAATTACAATGAGCAGTTCTTC. This codes for CASSDFSGGNYNEQFF.

This clonotype was counted at least ten times. The chain uses TRBV4-2 and TRBJ1-4; no definite D call. From germline, CDR1 is LGHNA and CDR2 YNFKEQ. Trimming took 2 bases from V and 3 from J, leaving 7 bases between them. The CDR3 consists of 14 residues. DNA for the CDR3: TGTGCCAGCAGCCAAACAAGTTCTAATGAAAAACTGTTTTTT. Translating it yields CASSQTSSNEKLFF.

This clonotype was seen a few times. J is TRBJ2-1 and V is TRBV6-2 or TRBV6-3; 8 bases are shared with TRBD2. V trimming: 0 bases; J trimming: 0 bases; junction bases outside the gene matches: 7. Germline CDR1 and CDR2: MNHEY and SVGEGT. CDR3 size: 18 residues. The CDR3 sequence: CASSYSRVAGLSYNEQFF. The CDR3 nucleotides read TGTGCCAGCAGTTACTCCCGGGTAGCGGGACTCTCCTACAATGAGCAGTTCTTC.

The CDR3 DNA sequence: TGTGCCAGCAGCGTAGATGCGGGGACCACAGATACGCAGTATTTT. It translates to CASSVDAGTTDTQYF. V usage is TRBV9 and J usage is TRBJ2-3; TRBD2 might be the D (6 bases). The V gene's germline CDR1 is SGDLS and CDR2 YYNGEE. CDR3 size: 15 residues. The V end lost 0 bases, the J end lost 2 bases, and 10 bases lay between the germline ends.

Details on this clonotype: A read error is possible here, since a much larger clone lies one base away. The rearrangement links TRBV28 to TRBJ1-2; a possible D gene is TRBD1 (6 bases). The V end lost 11 bases, the J end lost 4 bases, and 14 bases lay between the germline ends. The germline V gene has CDR1 MDHEN and CDR2 SYDVKM. This CDR3 contains 12 residues. CDR3 sequence: CAGKDSAYGYTF. The DNA for the CDR3 is TGTGCCGGCAAGGACAGTGCCTATGGCTACACCTTC.

As for this clonotype: A much more abundant neighbour one base away suggests this may be a read error. Since no conserved phenylalanine or tryptophan closes the CDR3, a read error is the likely cause. V gene TRBV11-2 combines with J gene TRBJ2-3; D may match TRBD1 or TRBD2 (5 bases each). This CDR3 contains 15 residues. Germline V gives CDR1 SGHAT, CDR2 FQNNGV. Trimming stripped 4 bases from V and 0 bases from J, with 11 bases between. CDR3 sequence reads: CASSSRGRSTDTQYL. In nucleotides, the CDR3 is TGTGCCAGCAGCTCCCGGGGACGAAGCACAGATACGCAGTATCTT.

This clonotype was observed a handful of times. The gene calls are TRBV27 and TRBJ2-3; possibly TRBD1 for D (5 bases). Per germline, CDR1 MNHEY and CDR2 SMNVEV (reference sequence). The CDR3 has 13 amino acids. Deletions cut 5 bases from V and 5 bases from J, with 11 bases between. The CDR3 is CASSPGFGDTQYF. In nucleotides, the CDR3 is TGTGCCAGCAGTCCAGGGTTTGGAGATACGCAGTATTTT.

This clonotype was seen ten or more times. This chain joins TRBV27 and TRBJ2-7; the match to TRBD1 covers 8 bases. Germline CDR1 MNHEY, CDR2 SMNVEV (reference sequence). The V segment lost 6 bases and the J segment 2 bases; nucleotides outside the gene matches: 3. The CDR3 spans 13 residues. The CDR3 DNA is TGTGCCAGCAGCCCGGGACAGGCCTACGAGCAGTACTTC. Protein: CASSPGQAYEQYF.

The chain has TRBV7-3 and TRBJ2-7; D possibly uses TRBD1 or TRBD2 (5 bases each). Germline loops: CDR1 SGHTA, CDR2 FQGTGA. V lost 5 bases, J lost 0 bases, and 17 bases lay in between. CDR3 length equals 16 residues. CDR3 region: CASSPGPPRGSYEQYF. The CDR3 bases are TGTGCCAGCAGCCCGGGACCTCCAAGGGGCTCCTACGAGCAGTACTTC. Complete variable domain (other parts from reference TRBV7-3 and TRBJ2-7): GAGVSQTPSNKVTEKGKYVELRCDPISGHTALYWYRQSLGQGPEFLIYFQGTGAADDSGLPNDRFFAVRPEGSVSTLKIQRTERGDSAVYLCASSPGPPRGSYEQYFGPGTRLTVT.

The V and J genes are TRBV6-2 or TRBV6-3 and TRBJ2-1; 11 bases align to TRBD1. This CDR3 region has 15 residues. The V segment lost 6 bases and the J segment 7 bases; nucleotides outside the gene matches: 8. Looked up from germline, CDR1 is MNHEY and CDR2 is SVGEGT. CDR3 bases: TGTGCCAGCAGCCCCAGGACAGGGGGCTGGAATGAGCAGTTCTTC. It is translated as CASSPRTGGWNEQFF.

Worth noting for this clonotype: This may stem from a read error, because a much larger clone lies one nucleotide away. The rearrangement joins TRBV6-5 to TRBJ2-1, with D hard to call. The germline CDR1 and CDR2 sequences are MNHEY and SVGAGI. The CDR3 spans 13 residues. Trimming took 10 bases from V and 4 from J, leaving 14 bases between them. The CDR3 here is CATRAKEYNEQFF. CDR3 nucleotide sequence: TGTGCCACCCGGGCGAAGGAATACAATGAGCAGTTCTTC.

In its sample, this clonotype was seen a few times. The rearrangement uses TRBV7-6 and TRBJ2-3; D uncertain. The CDR3 covers 13 residues. Germline lookup yields CDR1 SGHVS and CDR2 FNYEAQ. Trimming removed 0 bases from V and 6 bases from J, with 7 bases in between. CDR3 protein: CASSLATGDTQYF. Here the CDR3 DNA reads TGTGCCAGCAGCTTAGCGACCGGGGATACGCAGTATTTT. Filled out from reference TRBV7-6 and TRBJ2-3, the complete variable domain reads GAGVSQSPRYKVTKRGQDVALRCDPISGHVSLYWYRQALGQGPEFLTYFNYEAQQDKSGLPNDRFSAERPEGSISTLTIQRTEQRDSAMYRCASSLATGDTQYFGPGTRLTVL.

As regards this clonotype: Being one base from a much bigger clone, this may be a read error. Since the CDR3 does not end with the conserved phenylalanine or tryptophan, this likely comes from a read error. The chain uses TRBV20-1 and TRBJ2-7, with a tentative D call TRBD1 (5 bases). The ends were cut back, 3 bases at V and 2 bases at J, with 11 bases in the middle. Germline V gene sequence: CDR1 DFQATT, CDR2 SNEGSKA (reference sequence). The length of the CDR3 is 13 residues. For the CDR3, the DNA is TGCAGTGCTAGTGGGGCGGATCCCTACGAGCAGTACTCC. Translated, it gives CSASGADPYEQYS.

This clonotype was observed at least ten times. Here the CDR3 reads CASSQGTGYYEQYF. CDR3 coding DNA: TGCGCCAGCAGCCAGGGGACAGGATATTACGAGCAGTACTTC. The chain is built from TRBV4-3 and TRBJ2-7; 8 bases are shared with TRBD1. The germline CDR1 and CDR2 sequences are LGHNA and YSLEER. V shed 3 bases, J shed 4 bases, and the junction held 5 bases outside the gene matches. The CDR3 has 14 amino acids.

The rearrangement uses TRBV19 and TRBJ1-5; possibly TRBD1 for D (5 bases). The CDR3 consists of 15 residues. Germline loops: CDR1 LNHDA, CDR2 SQIVND (reference sequence). V shed 11 bases and J shed 0 bases, with 17 bases lying between them. Here the CDR3 DNA reads TGTGCCGGTACCCCAGACAGCTATAGCAATCAGCCCCAGCATTTT. Translated: CAGTPDSYSNQPQHF.

The sample holds a few counts of this clonotype. The chain recombines TRBV28 with TRBJ2-7; TRBD1 aligns across 12 bases. Per germline, CDR1 MDHEN and CDR2 SYDVKM. The CDR3 spans 23 residues. V was clipped by 2 bases and J by 3 bases; unmatched bases: 26. The CDR3: CASSLLPVIRDRGRQVFNYEQYF. The DNA of the CDR3 is TGTGCCAGCAGTTTACTCCCTGTTATCCGGGACAGGGGGCGGCAAGTGTTTAACTACGAGCAGTACTTC.

The table lists this clonotype with a count of one. The chain combines TRBV2 with TRBJ2-3, with a weak D call TRBD2 (6 bases). V gave up 6 bases and J gave up 3 bases, with 31 bases separating them. The length of the CDR3 is 20 residues. CDR1 and CDR2 from the germline V gene are SNHLY and FYNNEI. The CDR3 DNA follows: TGTGCCAGCAGGGTTAAGGGTCGGCAGGGTGGGCCAAGCGGGACAGATACGCAGTATTTT. Protein product: CASRVKGRQGGPSGTDTQYF.

In its sample, this clonotype was seen many times. The chain has TRBV9 and TRBJ1-4; unclear D gene. V lost 4 bases and J 0 bases, leaving 4 bases between the germline ends. The CDR3 loop spans 13 amino acids. Germline CDR1 reads SGDLS; CDR2 reads YYNGEE. The CDR3 DNA reads as TGTGCCAGCAGCACATCAACTAATGAAAAACTGTTTTTT. It specifies CASSTSTNEKLFF.

This clonotype was picked up many times. The CDR3 here is CASSLPSGHTDTQYF. The CDR3 bases are TGTGCCAGCAGCTTGCCGTCGGGTCACACAGATACGCAGTATTTT. V is TRBV5-4 and J is TRBJ2-3; D uncertain. This CDR3 has 15 residues. Trimming pared 1 base from V and 2 bases from J, leaving 11 bases between. The germline V gene has CDR1 SGHNT and CDR2 YYREEE (reference sequence).

The chain uses TRBV27 and TRBJ2-3, with D maybe TRBD1 (6 bases). Trimming took 4 bases from V and 4 from J, leaving 27 bases between them. This CDR3 has 19 amino acids. Looked up from germline, CDR1 is MNHEY and CDR2 is SMNVEV (reference sequence). CDR3 loop: CASSYQPHSGTHGADTQYF. The CDR3 DNA is TGTGCCAGCAGTTATCAACCCCACTCCGGGACACATGGGGCAGATACGCAGTATTTT.

The chain couples TRBV2 to TRBJ2-3; 11 nucleotides match TRBD2. The ends lost 10 bases at V and 2 bases at J; junction bases unmatched: 8. The CDR3 has 15 amino acids. Germline CDR1 and CDR2: SNHLY and FYNNEI. CDR3: CATILAGANTDTQYF. CDR3 sequence (DNA): TGTGCCACTATACTAGCGGGGGCCAACACAGATACGCAGTATTTT.

This clonotype appeared many times. This chain connects TRBV9 to TRBJ2-2; D unresolved. V gave up 0 bases and J gave up 0 bases, with 9 bases separating them. Germline-derived CDR1 and CDR2 are SGDLS and YYNGEE. The CDR3 extends over 16 amino acids. CDR3 sequence (DNA): TGTGCCAGCAGCGTAGAGGGCAGGTCGAACACCGGGGAGCTGTTTTTT. Residues: CASSVEGRSNTGELFF.

This clonotype was seen many times. V is TRBV7-9 and J is TRBJ2-5, with 9 bases that match TRBD1. J lost 1 base, V lost 7 bases, and 4 bases had no gene match. CDR3 size: 14 residues. Germline V gives CDR1 SEHNR, CDR2 FQNEAQ (reference sequence). CDR3 sequence: CASMTGGSQETQYF. The CDR3 DNA reads TGTGCCAGCATGACAGGGGGTTCCCAAGAGACCCAGTACTTC.

The chain joins TRBV12-3 or TRBV12-4 to TRBJ2-1; perhaps TRBD2 as D (7 bases). CDR3 length: 16 amino acids. The V end was cut by 1 base, the J end by 1 base, with 11 bases between. The CDR3 nucleotides are TGTGCCAGCAGTTTAGGGGGGAGGGGGTCCTACAATGAGCAGTTCTTC. Translated: CASSLGGRGSYNEQFF.

This clonotype was seen a few times. One base away lies a much larger clone, so this may be a sequencing read error. This chain links TRBV7-9 with TRBJ2-3; 9 bases align to TRBD2. The trim removed 1 base at V and 5 bases at J, leaving 10 bases unmatched. Germline V gene data show CDR1 as SEHNR and CDR2 as FQNEAQ (reference sequence). The CDR3 loop spans 17 amino acids. CDR3 bases: TGTGCCAGCAGCTTAGTTTTAGCGGGAGCTCCGATAGATACGCAGTATTTT. Translation: CASSLVLAGAPIDTQYF.